This passage covers 7 T cell receptor beta chains from one sample sequenced in a study of blood T cell repertoires in COVID-19. Assay used: immunoSEQ multiplex PCR; TCRdb lists only in-frame clones, some missing. The table has more than 95,000 clones, about four fifths seen once; the top ten hold about 4.8%. The specimen was peripheral blood. Every receptor here comes from a man between 60 and 75 years old with acute or convalescent COVID-19.

This clone was found once. Other DNA sequences in the same sample also yield this CDR3. The genes are TRBV28 and TRBJ2-3, with 9 positions matching TRBD2. CDR3 length: 16 residues. Germline loops: CDR1 MDHEN, CDR2 SYDVKM. V gave up 4 bases and J gave up 3 bases; unmatched junction bases: 8. The CDR3 DNA reads as TGTGCCAGCAGTTCCCCGGCGGGAGGGCCTACAGATACGCAGTATTTT. The encoded protein is CASSSPAGGPTDTQYF.

The rearrangement links TRBV6-5 to TRBJ1-3; D ambiguous. V lost 2 bases and J lost 0, with 11 bases in between. Looked up from germline, CDR1 is MNHEY and CDR2 is SVGAGI. CDR3 length equals 16 residues. CDR3 amino acids: CASSYGQPRSGNTIYF. In DNA, the CDR3 is TGTGCCAGCAGTTACGGGCAGCCCCGCTCTGGAAACACCATATATTTT.

The V call is TRBV28, the J call TRBJ2-7; a possible D gene is TRBD2 (6 bases). V was clipped by 5 bases and J by 2 bases, with 16 bases between them. Germline CDR1 is MDHEN and CDR2 is SYDVKM. This CDR3 comprises 15 residues. CDR3 protein: CASSPSVAGTYEQYF. The CDR3 DNA reads TGTGCCAGCAGTCCATCTGTTGCGGGGACCTACGAGCAGTACTTC.

The chain employs TRBV29-1 and TRBJ2-1, with D maybe TRBD2 (6 bases). The CDR3 consists of 13 residues. The germline CDR1 and CDR2 sequences are SQVTM and ANQGSEA. The ends were cut back, 4 bases at V and 7 bases at J, with 14 bases in the middle. CDR3 region: CSVGGGRGNEQFF. Written as DNA, the CDR3 is TGCAGCGTTGGCGGAGGGCGGGGAAATGAGCAGTTCTTC.

CDR3 in amino acids: CASIGTSGSCETQYF. The CDR3 coding sequence is TGCGCCAGCATTGGGACTAGCGGGAGTTGTGAGACCCAGTACTTC. The chain joins TRBV10-1 to TRBJ2-5, with TRBD2 matching 14 bases. CDR3 length: 15 residues. V lost 7 bases to trimming and J lost 5 bases; unmatched junction nucleotides: 6. Germline V gives CDR1 WNHNN, CDR2 SYGVQD (reference sequence).

The chain links TRBV11-3 to TRBJ2-5, with TRBD2 identical over 9 bases. Germline values: CDR1 SGHNT, CDR2 YENEEA. The V and J ends lost 5 bases and 2 bases, in that order; junction bases with no gene match: 6. CDR3 size: 15 residues. CDR3 loop: CASSAFSGGQETQYF. The CDR3 region has the DNA TGTGCCAGCAGCGCTTTTAGCGGGGGACAAGAGACCCAGTACTTC. Supplemented by reference TRBV11-3 and TRBJ2-5, the full variable domain reads EAGVVQSPRYKIIEKKQPVAFWCNPISGHNTLYWYLQNLGQGPELLIRYENEEAVDDSQLPKDRFSAERLKGVDSTLKIQPAELGDSAVYLCASSAFSGGQETQYFGPGTRLLVL.

V and J are TRBV2 and TRBJ1-6, with D possibly TRBD1 on 5 matching bases. The CDR3 contains 12 residues. V was clipped by 9 bases and J by 10 bases, with 13 bases between them. From germline, CDR1 is SNHLY and CDR2 FYNNEI. This CDR3 reads CASTRQLSPLHF. The CDR3 DNA follows: TGTGCCAGTACCCGACAGCTATCACCCCTCCACTTT.